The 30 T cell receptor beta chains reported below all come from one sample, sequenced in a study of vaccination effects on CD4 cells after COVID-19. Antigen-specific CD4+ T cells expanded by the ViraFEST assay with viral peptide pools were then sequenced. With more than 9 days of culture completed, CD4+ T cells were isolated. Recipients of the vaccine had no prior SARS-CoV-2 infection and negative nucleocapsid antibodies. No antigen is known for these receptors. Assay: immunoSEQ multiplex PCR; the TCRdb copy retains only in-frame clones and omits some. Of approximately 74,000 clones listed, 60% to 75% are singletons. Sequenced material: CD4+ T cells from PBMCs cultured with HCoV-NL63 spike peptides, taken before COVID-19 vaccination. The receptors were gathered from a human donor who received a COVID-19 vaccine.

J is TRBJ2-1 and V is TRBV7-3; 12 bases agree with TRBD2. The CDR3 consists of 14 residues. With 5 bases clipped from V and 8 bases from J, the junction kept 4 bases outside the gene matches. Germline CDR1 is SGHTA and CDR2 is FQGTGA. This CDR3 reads CASSQTSGGDEQFF. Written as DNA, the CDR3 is TGTGCCAGCAGCCAGACTAGCGGGGGCGATGAGCAGTTCTTC.

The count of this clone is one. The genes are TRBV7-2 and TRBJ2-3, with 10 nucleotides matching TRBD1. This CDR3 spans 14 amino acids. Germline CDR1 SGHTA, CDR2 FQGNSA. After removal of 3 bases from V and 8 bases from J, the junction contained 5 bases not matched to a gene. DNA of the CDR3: TGTGCCAGCAGCTTCAGACAGGGGGCGATTACGCAGTATTTT. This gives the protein CASSFRQGAITQYF.

Here the CDR3 DNA reads TGTGCCAGCTCACCTGGATATAGCTCTGGAAACACCATATATTTT. Amino acids: CASSPGYSSGNTIYF. The chain is built from TRBV18 and TRBJ1-3; D is undetermined. V dropped 3 bases and J dropped 0 bases, with 9 bases sitting between them. In germline, CDR1 is KGHSH, CDR2 LQKENI. This CDR3 comprises 15 residues.

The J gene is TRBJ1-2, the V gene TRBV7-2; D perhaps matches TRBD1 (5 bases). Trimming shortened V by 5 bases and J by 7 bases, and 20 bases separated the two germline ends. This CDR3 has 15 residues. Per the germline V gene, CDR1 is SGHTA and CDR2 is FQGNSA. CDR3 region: CASSPRRGNAVGYTF. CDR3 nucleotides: TGTGCCAGCAGCCCTAGACGGGGGAACGCGGTTGGCTACACCTTC.

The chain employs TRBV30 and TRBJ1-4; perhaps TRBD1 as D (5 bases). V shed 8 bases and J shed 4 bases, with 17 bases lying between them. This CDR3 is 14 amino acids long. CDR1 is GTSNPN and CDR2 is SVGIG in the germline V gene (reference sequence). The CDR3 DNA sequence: TGTGCCGGCCAATCGGGACTGCTTAATGAAAAACTGTTTTTT. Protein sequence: CAGQSGLLNEKLFF.

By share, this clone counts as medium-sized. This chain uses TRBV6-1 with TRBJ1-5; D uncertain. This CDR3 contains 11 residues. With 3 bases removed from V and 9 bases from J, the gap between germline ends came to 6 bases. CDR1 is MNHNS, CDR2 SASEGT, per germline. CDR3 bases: TGTGCCAGCAGTGAGGCAGGGCCCCAGCATTTT. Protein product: CASSEAGPQHF.

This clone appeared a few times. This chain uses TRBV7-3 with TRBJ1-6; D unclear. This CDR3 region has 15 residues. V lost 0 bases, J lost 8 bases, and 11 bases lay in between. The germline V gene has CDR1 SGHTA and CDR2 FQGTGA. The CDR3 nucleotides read TGTGCCAGCAGCTTAACAATGCATCCCGATTCACCCCTCCACTTT. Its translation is CASSLTMHPDSPLHF.

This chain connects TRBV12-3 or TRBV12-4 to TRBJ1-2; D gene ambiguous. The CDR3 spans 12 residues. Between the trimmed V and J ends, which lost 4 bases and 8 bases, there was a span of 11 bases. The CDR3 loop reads CASSSIGEGYTF. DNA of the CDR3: TGTGCCAGCAGTTCTATTGGCGAAGGCTACACCTTC.

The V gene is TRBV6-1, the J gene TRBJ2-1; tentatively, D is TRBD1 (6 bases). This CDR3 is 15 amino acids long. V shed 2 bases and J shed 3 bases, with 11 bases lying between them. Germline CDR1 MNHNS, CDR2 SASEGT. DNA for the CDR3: TGTGCCAGCAGTGAACAGGGGCCAAACTACAATGAGCAGTTCTTC. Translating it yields CASSEQGPNYNEQFF.

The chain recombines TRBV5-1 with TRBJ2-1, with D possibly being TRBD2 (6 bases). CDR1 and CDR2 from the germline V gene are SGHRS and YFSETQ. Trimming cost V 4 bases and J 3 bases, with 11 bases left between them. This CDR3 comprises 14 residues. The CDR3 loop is CASSAGPNYNEQFF. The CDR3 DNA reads TGCGCCAGCAGCGCGGGACCTAACTACAATGAGCAGTTCTTC.

The CDR3 spells CASSQLAQATDTQYF. CDR3 bases: TGTGCCAGCAGTCAGCTAGCGCAAGCTACAGATACGCAGTATTTT. The J gene is TRBJ2-3, the V gene TRBV2, with D maybe TRBD2 (6 bases). The germline CDR1 and CDR2 sequences are SNHLY and FYNNEI. This CDR3 spans 15 amino acids. V was pared by 5 bases and J by 3 bases, with 15 bases between.

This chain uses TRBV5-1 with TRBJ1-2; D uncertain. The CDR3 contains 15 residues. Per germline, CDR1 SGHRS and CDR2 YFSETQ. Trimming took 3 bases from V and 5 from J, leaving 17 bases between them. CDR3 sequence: CASSSDLYTTYGYTF. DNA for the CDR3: TGCGCCAGCAGCTCAGACCTCTATACTACATATGGCTACACCTTC. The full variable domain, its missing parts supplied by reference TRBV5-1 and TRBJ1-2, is KAGVTQTPRYLIKTRGQQVTLSCSPISGHRSVSWYQQTPGQGLQFLFEYFSETQRNKGNFPGRFSGRQFSNSRSEMNVSTLELGDSALYLCASSSDLYTTYGYTFGSGTRLTVV.

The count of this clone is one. The CDR3 spells CASSPFSGGNNEQFF. The CDR3 DNA reads TGTGCCAGCAGCCCTTTTTCGGGGGGCAACAATGAGCAGTTCTTC. The chain couples TRBV3-1 (or the pseudogene TRBV3-2) to TRBJ2-1; tentative D call: TRBD2 (7 bases). This CDR3 is built from 15 residues. Germline CDR1 reads LGHDT; CDR2 reads YNNKEL (reference sequence). V lost 4 bases, J lost 5 bases, and 15 bases lay in between.

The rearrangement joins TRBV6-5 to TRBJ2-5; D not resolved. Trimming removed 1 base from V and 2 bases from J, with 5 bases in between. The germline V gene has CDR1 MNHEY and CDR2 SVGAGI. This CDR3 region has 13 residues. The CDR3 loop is CASSYYRQETQYF. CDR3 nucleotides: TGTGCCAGCAGTTACTACAGACAAGAGACCCAGTACTTC.

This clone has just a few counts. The CDR3 sequence is CATQGQGVGYTF. CDR3 DNA: TGTGCCACCCAAGGACAGGGTGTTGGCTACACCTTC. V is TRBV2 and J is TRBJ1-2, with 8 bases matching TRBD1. From germline, CDR1 is SNHLY and CDR2 FYNNEI. After removal of 10 bases from V and 7 bases from J, the junction contained 8 bases not matched to a gene. CDR3 length equals 12 residues.

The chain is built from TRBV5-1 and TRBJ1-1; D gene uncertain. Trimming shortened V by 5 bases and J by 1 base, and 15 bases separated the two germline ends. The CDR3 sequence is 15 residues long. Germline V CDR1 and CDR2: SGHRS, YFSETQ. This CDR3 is CASSDSGSQNTEAFF. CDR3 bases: TGCGCCAGCAGTGATTCTGGCAGCCAGAACACTGAAGCTTTCTTT.

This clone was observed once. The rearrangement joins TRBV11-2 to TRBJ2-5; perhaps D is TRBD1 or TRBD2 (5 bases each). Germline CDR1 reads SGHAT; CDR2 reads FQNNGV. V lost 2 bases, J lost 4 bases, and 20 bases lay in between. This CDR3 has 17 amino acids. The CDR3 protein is CASSLPPGTIRAETQYF. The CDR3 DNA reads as TGTGCCAGCAGCTTACCCCCCGGGACCATACGGGCAGAGACCCAGTACTTC.

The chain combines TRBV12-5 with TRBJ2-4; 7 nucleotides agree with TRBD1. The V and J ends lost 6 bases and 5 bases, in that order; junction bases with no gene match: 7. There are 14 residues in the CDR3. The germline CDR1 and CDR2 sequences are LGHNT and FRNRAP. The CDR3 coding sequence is TGTGCTAGTGGCGCACAGGGGTACGAAAACATTCAGTACTTC. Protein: CASGAQGYENIQYF.

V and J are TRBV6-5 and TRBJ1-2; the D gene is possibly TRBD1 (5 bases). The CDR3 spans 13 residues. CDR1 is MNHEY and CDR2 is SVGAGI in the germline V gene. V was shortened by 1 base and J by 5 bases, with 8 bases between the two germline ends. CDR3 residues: CASSYLGVYGYTF. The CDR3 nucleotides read TGTGCCAGCAGTTACTTAGGGGTTTATGGCTACACCTTC.

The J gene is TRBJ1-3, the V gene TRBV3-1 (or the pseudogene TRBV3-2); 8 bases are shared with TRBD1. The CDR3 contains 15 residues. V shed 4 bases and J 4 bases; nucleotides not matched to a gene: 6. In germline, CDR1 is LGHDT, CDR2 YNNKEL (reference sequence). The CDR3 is CASSPQGALGNTIYF. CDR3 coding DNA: TGTGCCAGCAGCCCGCAGGGGGCGCTAGGAAACACCATATATTTT.

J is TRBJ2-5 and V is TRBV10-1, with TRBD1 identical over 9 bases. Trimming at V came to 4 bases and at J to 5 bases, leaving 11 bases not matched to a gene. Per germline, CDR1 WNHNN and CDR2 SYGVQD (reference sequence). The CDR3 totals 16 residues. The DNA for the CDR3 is TGCGCCAGCAGTGTAGCCGGCACAGGGGGCTTGGAGACCCAGTACTTC. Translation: CASSVAGTGGLETQYF.

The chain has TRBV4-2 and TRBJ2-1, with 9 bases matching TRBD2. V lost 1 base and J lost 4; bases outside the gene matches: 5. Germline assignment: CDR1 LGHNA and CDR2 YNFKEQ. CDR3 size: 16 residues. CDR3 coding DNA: TGTGCCAGCAGCCAAGCCGGGACTAGCTTTTACAATGAGCAGTTCTTC. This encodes CASSQAGTSFYNEQFF.

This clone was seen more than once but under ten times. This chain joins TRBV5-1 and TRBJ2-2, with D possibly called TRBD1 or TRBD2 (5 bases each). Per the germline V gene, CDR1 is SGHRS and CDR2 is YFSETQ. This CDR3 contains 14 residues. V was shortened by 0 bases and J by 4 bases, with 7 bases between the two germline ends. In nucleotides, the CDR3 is TGCGCCAGCAGCTTGGGGGGGAGCACCGGGGAGCTGTTTTTT. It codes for CASSLGGSTGELFF.

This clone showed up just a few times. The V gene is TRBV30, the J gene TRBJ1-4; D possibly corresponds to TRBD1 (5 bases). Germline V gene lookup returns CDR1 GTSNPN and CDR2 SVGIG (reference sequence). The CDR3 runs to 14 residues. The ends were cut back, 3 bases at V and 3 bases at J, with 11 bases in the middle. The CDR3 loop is CAWSVTGANEKLFF. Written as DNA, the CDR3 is TGTGCCTGGAGCGTAACAGGTGCTAATGAAAAACTGTTTTTT.

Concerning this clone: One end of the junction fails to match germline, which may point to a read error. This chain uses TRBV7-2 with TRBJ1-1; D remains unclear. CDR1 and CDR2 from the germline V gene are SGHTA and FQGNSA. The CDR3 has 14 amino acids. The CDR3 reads CASCLDSVNTEAFF. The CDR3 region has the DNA TGTGCCAGCTGCTTAGATTCAGTGAACACTGAAGCTTTCTTT.

This CDR3 is CASSELSGIQYF. CDR3 DNA sequence: TGTGCCAGCAGTGAACTCAGCGGCATTCAGTACTTC. The J gene is TRBJ2-4, the V gene TRBV6-1; D possibly corresponds to TRBD2 (5 bases). Trimming took off 2 bases at V and 9 bases at J, with 8 bases between the two ends. The CDR3 length is 12 residues. Germline-derived CDR1 and CDR2 are MNHNS and SASEGT.

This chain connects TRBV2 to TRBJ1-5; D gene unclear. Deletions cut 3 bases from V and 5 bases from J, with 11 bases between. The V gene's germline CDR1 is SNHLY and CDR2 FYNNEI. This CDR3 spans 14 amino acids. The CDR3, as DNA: TGTGCCAGCAGTGAGAGTTCGGCCCATCAGCCCCAGCATTTT. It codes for CASSESSAHQPQHF.

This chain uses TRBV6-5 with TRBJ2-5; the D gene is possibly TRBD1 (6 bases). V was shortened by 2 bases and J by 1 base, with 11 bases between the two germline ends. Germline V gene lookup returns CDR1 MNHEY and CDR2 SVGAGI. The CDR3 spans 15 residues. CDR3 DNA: TGTGCCAGCAGTTACGGGTCAGGGGTCCAAGAGACCCAGTACTTC. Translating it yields CASSYGSGVQETQYF.

This CDR3 is CAINRGMNIQYF. CDR3 DNA: TGTGCCATAAACAGGGGGATGAACATTCAGTACTTC. This chain joins TRBV28 and TRBJ2-4; 8 bases are shared with TRBD1. The V segment lost 10 bases and the J segment 7 bases; nucleotides outside the gene matches: 6. The CDR3 totals 12 residues. Looked up from germline, CDR1 is MDHEN and CDR2 is SYDVKM.

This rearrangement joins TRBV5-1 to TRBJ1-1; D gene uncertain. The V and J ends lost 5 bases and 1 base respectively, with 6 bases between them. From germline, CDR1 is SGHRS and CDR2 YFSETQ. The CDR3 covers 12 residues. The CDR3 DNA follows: TGCGCCAGCAGTCCGGGGAACACTGAAGCTTTCTTT. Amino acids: CASSPGNTEAFF.